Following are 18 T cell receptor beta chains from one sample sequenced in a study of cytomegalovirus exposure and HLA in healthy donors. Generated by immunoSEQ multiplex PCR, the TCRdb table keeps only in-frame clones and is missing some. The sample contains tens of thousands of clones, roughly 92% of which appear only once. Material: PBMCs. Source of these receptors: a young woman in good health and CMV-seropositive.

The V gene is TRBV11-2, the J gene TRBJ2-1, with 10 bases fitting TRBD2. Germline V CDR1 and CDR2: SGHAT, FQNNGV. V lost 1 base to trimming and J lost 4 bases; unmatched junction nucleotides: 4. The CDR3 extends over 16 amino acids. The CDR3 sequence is CASSLGRAGGYNEQFF. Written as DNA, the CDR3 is TGTGCCAGCAGCTTAGGTAGAGCGGGAGGGTACAATGAGCAGTTCTTC.

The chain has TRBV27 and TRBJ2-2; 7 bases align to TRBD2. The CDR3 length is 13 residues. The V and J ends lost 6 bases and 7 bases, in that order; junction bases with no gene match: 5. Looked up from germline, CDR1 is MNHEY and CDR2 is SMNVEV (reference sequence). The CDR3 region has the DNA TGTGCCAGCAGGCCAGCGGGATACGGGGAGCTGTTTTTT. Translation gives CASRPAGYGELFF.

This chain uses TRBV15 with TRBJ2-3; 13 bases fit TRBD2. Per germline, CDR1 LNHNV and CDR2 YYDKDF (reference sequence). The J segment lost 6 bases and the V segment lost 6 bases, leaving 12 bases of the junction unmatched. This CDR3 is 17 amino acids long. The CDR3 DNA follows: TGTGCCACCAGAAGCTTCTGGACTAGCGGGAGTCCGGATACGCAGTATTTT. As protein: CATRSFWTSGSPDTQYF.

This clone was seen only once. CDR3 in DNA: TGTGCCAGCAGTTCCTCGGGTGTTGCATCCATCTATGGCTACACCTTC. Protein product: CASSSSGVASIYGYTF. V and J are TRBV28 and TRBJ1-2; D ambiguous. In germline, CDR1 is MDHEN, CDR2 SYDVKM. Trimming left V 4 bases short and J 4 bases short, with 19 bases between. The CDR3 is 16 amino acids.

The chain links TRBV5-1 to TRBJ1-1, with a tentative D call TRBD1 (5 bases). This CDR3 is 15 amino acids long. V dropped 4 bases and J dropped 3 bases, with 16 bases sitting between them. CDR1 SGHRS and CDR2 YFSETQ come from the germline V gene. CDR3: CASSLDGRGYTEAFF. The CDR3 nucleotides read TGCGCCAGCAGCCTGGATGGGAGGGGATACACTGAAGCTTTCTTT.

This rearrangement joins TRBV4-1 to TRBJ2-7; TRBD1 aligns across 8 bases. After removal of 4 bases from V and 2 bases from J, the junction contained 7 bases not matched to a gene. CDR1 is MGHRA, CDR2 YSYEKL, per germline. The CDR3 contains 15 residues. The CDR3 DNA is TGCGCCAGCAGCCGGGACAGGACAGGGACCTACGAGCAGTACTTC. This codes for CASSRDRTGTYEQYF.

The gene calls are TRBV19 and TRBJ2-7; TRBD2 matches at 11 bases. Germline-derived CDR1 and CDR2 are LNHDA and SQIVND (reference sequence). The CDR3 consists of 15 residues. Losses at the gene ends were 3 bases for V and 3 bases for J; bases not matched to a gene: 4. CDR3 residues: CASSIVGTSGYEQYF. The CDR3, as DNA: TGTGCCAGTAGTATCGTCGGGACTAGCGGCTACGAGCAGTACTTC. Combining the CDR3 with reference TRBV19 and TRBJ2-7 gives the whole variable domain DGGITQSPKYLFRKEGQNVTLSCEQNLNHDAMYWYRQDPGQGLRLIYYSQIVNDFQKGDIAEGYSVSREKKESFPLTVTSAQKNPTAFYLCASSIVGTSGYEQYFGPGTRLTVT.

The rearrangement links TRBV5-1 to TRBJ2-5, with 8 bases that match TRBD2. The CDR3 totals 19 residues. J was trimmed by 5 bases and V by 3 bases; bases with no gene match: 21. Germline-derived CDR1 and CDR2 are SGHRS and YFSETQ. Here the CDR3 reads CASSSRRASGPGLIETQYF. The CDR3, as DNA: TGCGCCAGCAGCTCCCGTCGGGCTAGCGGGCCGGGGCTGATCGAGACCCAGTACTTC.

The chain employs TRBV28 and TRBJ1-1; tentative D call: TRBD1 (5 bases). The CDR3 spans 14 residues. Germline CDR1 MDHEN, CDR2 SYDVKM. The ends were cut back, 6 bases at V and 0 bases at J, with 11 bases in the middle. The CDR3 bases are TGTGCCAGCAGAAGACAGTTCTTGAACACTGAAGCTTTCTTT. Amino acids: CASRRQFLNTEAFF.

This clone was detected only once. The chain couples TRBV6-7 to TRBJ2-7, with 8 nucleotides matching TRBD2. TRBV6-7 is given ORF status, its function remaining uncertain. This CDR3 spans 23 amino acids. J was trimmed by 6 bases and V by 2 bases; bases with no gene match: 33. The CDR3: CASSYPVMLGKFQREKAEGEQYF. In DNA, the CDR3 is TGTGCCAGCAGTTACCCGGTAATGTTAGGAAAGTTTCAGCGGGAGAAGGCGGAGGGCGAGCAGTACTTC.

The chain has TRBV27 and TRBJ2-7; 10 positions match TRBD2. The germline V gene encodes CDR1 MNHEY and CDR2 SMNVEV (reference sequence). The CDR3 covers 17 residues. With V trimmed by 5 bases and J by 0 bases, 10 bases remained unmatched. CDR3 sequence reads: CASSDSALAGASYEQYF. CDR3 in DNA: TGTGCCAGCAGTGACTCGGCTCTAGCGGGAGCCTCCTACGAGCAGTACTTC.

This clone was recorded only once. In DNA, the CDR3 is TGTGCCAGCAGCGGTCAGGGTAGGGATGAAAAACTGTTTTTT. This translates into CASSGQGRDEKLFF. The chain links TRBV9 to TRBJ1-4, with a tentative D call TRBD1 (5 bases). The CDR3 runs 14 residues. Germline CDR1 SGDLS, CDR2 YYNGEE. Deletions cut 3 bases from V and 6 bases from J, with 12 bases between.

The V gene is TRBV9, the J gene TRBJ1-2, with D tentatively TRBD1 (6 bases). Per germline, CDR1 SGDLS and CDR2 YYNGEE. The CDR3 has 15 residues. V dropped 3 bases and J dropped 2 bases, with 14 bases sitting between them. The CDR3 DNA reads TGTGCCAGCAGCGAACAGGGAATACCCAACTATGGCTACACCTTC. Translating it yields CASSEQGIPNYGYTF.

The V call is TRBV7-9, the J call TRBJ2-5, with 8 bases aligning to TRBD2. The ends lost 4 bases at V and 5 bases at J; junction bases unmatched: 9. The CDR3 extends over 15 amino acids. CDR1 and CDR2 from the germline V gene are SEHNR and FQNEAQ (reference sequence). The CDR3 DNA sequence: TGTGCCAGCAGCTATCGAGCGGGAGAGGTGGAGACCCAGTACTTC. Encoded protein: CASSYRAGEVETQYF.

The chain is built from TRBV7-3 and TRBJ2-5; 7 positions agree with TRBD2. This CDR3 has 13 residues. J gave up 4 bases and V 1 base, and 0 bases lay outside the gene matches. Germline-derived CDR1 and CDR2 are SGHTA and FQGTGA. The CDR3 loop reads CASSLREGETQYF. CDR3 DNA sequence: TGTGCCAGCAGCTTAAGGGAGGGAGAGACCCAGTACTTC.

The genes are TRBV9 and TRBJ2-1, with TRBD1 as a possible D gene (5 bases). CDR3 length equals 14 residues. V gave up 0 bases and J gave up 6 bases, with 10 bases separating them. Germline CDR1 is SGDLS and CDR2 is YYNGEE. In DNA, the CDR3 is TGTGCCAGCAGCGTAGTGGGTGGGGCCAATGAGCAGTTCTTC. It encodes CASSVVGGANEQFF.

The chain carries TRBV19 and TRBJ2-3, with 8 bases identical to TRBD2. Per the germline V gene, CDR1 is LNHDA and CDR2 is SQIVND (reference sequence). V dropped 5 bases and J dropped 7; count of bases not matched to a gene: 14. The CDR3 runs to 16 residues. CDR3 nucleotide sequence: TGTGCCAGTAGTTCCAAACTAGCGGAAAAAACAAATACGCAGTATTTT. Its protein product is CASSSKLAEKTNTQYF.

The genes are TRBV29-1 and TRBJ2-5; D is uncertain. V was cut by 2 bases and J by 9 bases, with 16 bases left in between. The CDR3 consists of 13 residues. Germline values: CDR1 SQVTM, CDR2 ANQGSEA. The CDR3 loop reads CSVEREAAEAQYF. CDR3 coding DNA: TGCAGCGTTGAACGCGAGGCAGCCGAGGCCCAGTACTTC.